These 17 T cell receptor beta chains came from one sample sequenced in a study of CD4 T cells in relation to SARS-CoV-2 and coronaviruses. No antigens are known for them. Here immunoSEQ multiplex PCR was the method, and the copy in TCRdb shows in-frame clones only, minus some. The profile covers about 36,000 clones, with over 65% appearing a single time and 2.5% to 3.5% taken by the ten largest. The sample consisted of memory CD4+ T cells from PBMCs, cultured in vitro. These receptors all come from an adult with COVID-19.

The rearrangement uses TRBV9 and TRBJ1-4; 9 nucleotides match TRBD1. The CDR3 contains 17 residues. V lost 0 bases and J lost 5; bases outside the gene matches: 8. Germline CDR1 is SGDLS and CDR2 is YYNGEE. The CDR3 bases are TGTGCCAGCAGCGTAGGGGGACAGGGAGGGGTGAATGAAAAACTGTTTTTT. Translated: CASSVGGQGGVNEKLFF.

The CDR3 spells CASSLEAFF. The CDR3 DNA sequence: TGTGCCAGCAGCTTGGAAGCTTTCTTT. The chain employs TRBV5-6 and TRBJ1-1; D uncertain. This CDR3 is 9 amino acids long. The ends were cut back, 0 bases at V and 9 bases at J, with 0 bases in the middle. Looked up from germline, CDR1 is SGHDT and CDR2 is YYEEEE.

V usage is TRBV5-1 and J usage is TRBJ2-5; TRBD2 aligns across 14 bases. Germline V gene sequence: CDR1 SGHRS, CDR2 YFSETQ. The CDR3 consists of 16 residues. With V trimmed by 4 bases and J by 1 base, 3 bases remained unmatched. The DNA for the CDR3 is TGCGCCAGCAGCCTAGGGACTAGCGGGGGCCAAGAGACCCAGTACTTC. Residues: CASSLGTSGGQETQYF.

The chain recombines TRBV7-6 with TRBJ2-7, with 8 bases matching TRBD2. This CDR3 contains 15 residues. Germline lookup yields CDR1 SGHVS and CDR2 FNYEAQ. The ends lost 5 bases at V and 3 bases at J; junction bases unmatched: 9. CDR3 sequence (DNA): TGTGCCAGCAGCCCCCGGACTAGCCCAGGCTACGAGCAGTACTTC. It translates to CASSPRTSPGYEQYF.

V and J are TRBV7-9 and TRBJ2-3; tentative D call: TRBD1 (7 bases). V dropped 5 bases and J dropped 3 bases, with 12 bases sitting between them. The CDR3 covers 14 residues. Germline CDR1 is SEHNR and CDR2 is FQNEAQ (reference sequence). The CDR3 DNA reads TGTGCCAGCAGCGGAGGGGGCTCTACAGATACGCAGTATTTT. Its translation: CASSGGGSTDTQYF.

The chain has TRBV7-8 and TRBJ2-5, with TRBD1 identical over 7 bases. The CDR3 has 14 residues. V was pared by 5 bases and J by 2 bases, with 5 bases of the junction left unmatched. CDR1 and CDR2 from the germline V gene are SGHVS and FQNEAQ. The CDR3 protein is CASSLNRGQETQYF. DNA for the CDR3: TGTGCCAGCAGCCTAAACAGGGGACAAGAGACCCAGTACTTC.

The chain carries TRBV18 and TRBJ2-2, with TRBD2 identical over 8 bases. The V gene's germline CDR1 is KGHSH and CDR2 LQKENI. The CDR3 extends over 16 amino acids. V was pared by 1 base and J by 1 base, with 2 bases of the junction left unmatched. The CDR3 region has the DNA TGTGCCAGCTCACCACTAGCGGGAAAGAACACCGGGGAGCTGTTTTTT. Protein product: CASSPLAGKNTGELFF. The variable domain in full, with the rest retrieved from reference TRBV18 and TRBJ2-2, is NAGVMQNPRHLVRRRGQEARLRCSPMKGHSHVYWYRQLPEEGLKFMVYLQKENIIDESGMPKERFSAEFPKEGPSILRIQQVVRGDSAAYFCASSPLAGKNTGELFFGEGSRLTVL.

CDR3 residues: CASSLGPSTPYEQYF. The CDR3 DNA reads TGTGCCAGCAGTCTCGGGCCCTCAACTCCCTACGAGCAGTACTTC. The rearrangement uses TRBV5-6 and TRBJ2-7; D unclear. Germline V gene data show CDR1 as SGHDT and CDR2 as YYEEEE. This CDR3 is built from 15 residues. The V gene lost 5 bases and the J gene lost 2 bases, with 17 bases spanning the gap.

This chain connects TRBV5-1 to TRBJ2-3; D is undetermined. Trimming pared 2 bases from V and 4 bases from J, leaving 11 bases between. The CDR3 contains 14 residues. Germline V gives CDR1 SGHRS, CDR2 YFSETQ. The chain's CDR3 is CASSFDDGADTQYF. As DNA, the CDR3 is TGCGCCAGCAGCTTTGATGATGGGGCAGATACGCAGTATTTT.

This chain uses TRBV7-9 with TRBJ2-7, with D perhaps TRBD1 (6 bases). The CDR3 totals 13 residues. The germline V gene has CDR1 SEHNR and CDR2 FQNEAQ (reference sequence). V was shortened by 5 bases and J by 2 bases, with 10 bases between the two germline ends. As DNA, the CDR3 is TGTGCCAGCAGCCAACAGGGAACCTACGAGCAGTACTTC. Protein: CASSQQGTYEQYF.

The chain employs TRBV7-2 and TRBJ1-1, with D unresolved. V shed 5 bases and J shed 11 bases, with 21 bases lying between them. Germline-derived CDR1 and CDR2 are SGHTA and FQGNSA. There are 14 residues in the CDR3. The CDR3 sequence: CASSLKVSPVQAFF. CDR3 coding DNA: TGTGCCAGCAGCCTTAAAGTATCCCCCGTCCAGGCTTTCTTT.

The chain uses TRBV4-1 and TRBJ1-6; weak D call: TRBD1 (5 bases). Germline assignment: CDR1 MGHRA and CDR2 YSYEKL. With 0 bases removed from V and 6 bases from J, the gap between germline ends came to 15 bases. This CDR3 comprises 17 residues. CDR3 DNA: TGCGCCAGCAGCCAAGAGATTTCGGGGGTTGGTAATTCACCCCTCCACTTT. Translating gives CASSQEISGVGNSPLHF.

This chain uses TRBV5-8 with TRBJ2-1, with 12 bases aligning to TRBD2. CDR1 and CDR2 (germline): SGHTS, YDEGEE. CDR3 length equals 17 residues. V gave up 4 bases and J gave up 6 bases; unmatched junction bases: 11. CDR3 DNA: TGTGCCAGCAGCCCTTACAGACTAGCGGGAGACGGCAATGAGCAGTTCTTC. Protein sequence: CASSPYRLAGDGNEQFF.

This clone has a single count. The chain recombines TRBV6-2 or TRBV6-3 with TRBJ1-3; unclear D gene. The CDR3 is 15 amino acids. The V end lost 6 bases, the J end lost 0 bases, and 12 bases lay between the germline ends. Germline V CDR1 and CDR2: MNHEY, SVGEGT. The DNA for the CDR3 is TGTGCCAGCAGCCGGCAGTCATCCTCTGGAAACACCATATATTTT. It encodes CASSRQSSSGNTIYF.

This chain uses TRBV3-1 (or the pseudogene TRBV3-2) with TRBJ2-5; perhaps TRBD2 as D (5 bases). Germline assignment: CDR1 LGHDT and CDR2 YNNKEL (reference sequence). The CDR3 consists of 14 residues. Trimming took off 1 base at V and 5 bases at J, with 11 bases between the two ends. The CDR3, as DNA: TGTGCCAGCAGCCAAGTAGGCGGGTCGGAGACCCAGTACTTC. As protein: CASSQVGGSETQYF.

The genes are TRBV19 and TRBJ2-3; tentatively, D is TRBD1 (5 bases). The CDR3 loop spans 14 amino acids. Per the germline V gene, CDR1 is LNHDA and CDR2 is SQIVND (reference sequence). Trimming stripped 1 base from V and 1 base from J, with 6 bases between. The CDR3 sequence is CASSIVRGTDTQYF. For the CDR3, the DNA is TGTGCCAGTAGTATAGTCAGGGGCACAGATACGCAGTATTTT.

DNA of the CDR3: TGTGCCAGCAGCCCACCGGGACCGGCATTCGGCGGAATTCAGTACTTC. Protein: CASSPPGPAFGGIQYF. This sequence joins TRBV14 and TRBJ2-4, with D tentatively TRBD1 or TRBD2 (5 bases each). V gave up 4 bases and J gave up 10 bases, with 23 bases separating them. The CDR3 contains 16 residues. Germline V gene sequence: CDR1 SGHDN, CDR2 FVKESK.